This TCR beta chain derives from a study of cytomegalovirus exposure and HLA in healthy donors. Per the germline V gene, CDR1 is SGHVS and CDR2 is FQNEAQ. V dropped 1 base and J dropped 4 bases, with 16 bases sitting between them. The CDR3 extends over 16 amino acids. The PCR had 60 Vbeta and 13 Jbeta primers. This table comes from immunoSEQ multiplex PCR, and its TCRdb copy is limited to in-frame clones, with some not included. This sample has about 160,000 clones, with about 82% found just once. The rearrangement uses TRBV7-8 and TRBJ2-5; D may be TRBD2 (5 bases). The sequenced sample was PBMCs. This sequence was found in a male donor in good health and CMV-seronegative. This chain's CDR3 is CASSLVRAVPRETQYF. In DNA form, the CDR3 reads TGTGCCAGCAGCTTAGTTAGAGCGGTCCCCCGAGAGACCCAGTACTTC. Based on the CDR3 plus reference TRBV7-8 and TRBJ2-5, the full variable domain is GAGVSQSPRYKVAKRGQDVALRCDPISGHVSLFWYQQALGQGPEFLTYFQNEAQLDKSGLPSDRFFAERPEGSVSTLKIQRTQQEDSAVYLCASSLVRAVPRETQYFGPGTRLLVL.